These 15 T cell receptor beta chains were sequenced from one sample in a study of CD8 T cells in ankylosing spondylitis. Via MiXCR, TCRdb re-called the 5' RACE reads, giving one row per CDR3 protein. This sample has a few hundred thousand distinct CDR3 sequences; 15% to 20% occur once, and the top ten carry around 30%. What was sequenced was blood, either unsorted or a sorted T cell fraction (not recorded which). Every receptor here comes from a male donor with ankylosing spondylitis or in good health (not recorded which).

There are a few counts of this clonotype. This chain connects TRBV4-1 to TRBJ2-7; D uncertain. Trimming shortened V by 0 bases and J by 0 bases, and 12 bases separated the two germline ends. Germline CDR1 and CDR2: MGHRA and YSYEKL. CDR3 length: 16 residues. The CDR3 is CASSQEEINPSYEQYF. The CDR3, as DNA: TGCGCCAGCAGCCAAGAAGAAATAAACCCCTCCTACGAGCAGTACTTC.

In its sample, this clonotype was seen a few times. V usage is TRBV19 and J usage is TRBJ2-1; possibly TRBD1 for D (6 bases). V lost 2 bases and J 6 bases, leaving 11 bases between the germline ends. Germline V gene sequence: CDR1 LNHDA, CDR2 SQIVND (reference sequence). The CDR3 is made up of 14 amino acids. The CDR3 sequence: CASSIQGTGNEQFF. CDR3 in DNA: TGTGCCAGTAGTATACAGGGGACGGGCAATGAGCAGTTCTTC.

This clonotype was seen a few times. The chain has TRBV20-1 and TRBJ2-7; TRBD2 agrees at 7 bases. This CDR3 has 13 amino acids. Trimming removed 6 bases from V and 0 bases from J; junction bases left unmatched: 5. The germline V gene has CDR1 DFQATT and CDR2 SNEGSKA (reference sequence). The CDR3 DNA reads TGCAGTGCCCATACTAGCGTCTCCTACGAGCAGTACTTC. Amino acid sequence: CSAHTSVSYEQYF.

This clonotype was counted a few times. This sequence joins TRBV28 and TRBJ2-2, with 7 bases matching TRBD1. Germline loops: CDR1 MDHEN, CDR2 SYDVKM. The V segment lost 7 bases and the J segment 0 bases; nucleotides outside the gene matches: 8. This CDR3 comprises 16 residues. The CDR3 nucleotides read TGTGCCAGCACCACAAGGGGGCCTCCGAACACCGGGGAGCTGTTTTTT. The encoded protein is CASTTRGPPNTGELFF.

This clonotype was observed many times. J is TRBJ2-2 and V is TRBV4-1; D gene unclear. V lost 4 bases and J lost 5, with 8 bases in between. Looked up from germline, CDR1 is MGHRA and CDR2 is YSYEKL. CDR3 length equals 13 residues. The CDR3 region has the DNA TGCGCCAGCAGCCTACTTTGGACCGGGGAGCTGTTTTTT. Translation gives CASSLLWTGELFF.

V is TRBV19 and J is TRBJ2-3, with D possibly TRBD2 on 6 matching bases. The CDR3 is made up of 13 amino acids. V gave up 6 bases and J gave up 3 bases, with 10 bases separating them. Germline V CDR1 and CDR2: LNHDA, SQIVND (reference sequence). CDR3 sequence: CASSLLATDTQYF. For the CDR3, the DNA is TGTGCCAGTAGCCTACTAGCTACAGATACGCAGTATTTT.

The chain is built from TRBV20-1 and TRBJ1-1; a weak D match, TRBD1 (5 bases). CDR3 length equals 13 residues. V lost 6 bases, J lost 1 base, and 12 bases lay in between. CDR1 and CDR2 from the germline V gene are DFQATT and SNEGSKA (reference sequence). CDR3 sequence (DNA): TGCAGTGCCGGAACCAGGGAGAACACTGAAGCTTTCTTT. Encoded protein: CSAGTRENTEAFF.

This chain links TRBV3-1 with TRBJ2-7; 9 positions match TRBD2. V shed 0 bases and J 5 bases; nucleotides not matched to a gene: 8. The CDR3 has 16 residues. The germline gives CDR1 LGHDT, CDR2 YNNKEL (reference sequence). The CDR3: CASSQEEIAGDHEQYF. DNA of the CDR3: TGTGCCAGCAGCCAAGAGGAAATAGCGGGAGACCACGAGCAGTACTTC.

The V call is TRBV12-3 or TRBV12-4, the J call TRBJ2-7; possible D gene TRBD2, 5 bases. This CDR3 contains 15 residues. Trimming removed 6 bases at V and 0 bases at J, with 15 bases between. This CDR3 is CASSEGGEYSYEQYF. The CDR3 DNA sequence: TGTGCCAGCAGCGAAGGAGGCGAGTACTCCTACGAGCAGTACTTC.

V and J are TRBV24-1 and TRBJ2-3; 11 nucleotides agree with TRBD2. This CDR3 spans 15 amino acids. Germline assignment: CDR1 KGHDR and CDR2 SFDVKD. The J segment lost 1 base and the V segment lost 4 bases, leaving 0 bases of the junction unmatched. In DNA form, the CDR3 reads TGTGCCACCAGTGAACTAGCGGGAGGCACAGATACGCAGTATTTT. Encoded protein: CATSELAGGTDTQYF.

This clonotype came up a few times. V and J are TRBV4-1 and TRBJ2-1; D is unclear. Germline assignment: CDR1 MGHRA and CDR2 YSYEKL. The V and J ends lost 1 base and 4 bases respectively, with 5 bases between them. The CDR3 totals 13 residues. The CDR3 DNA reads TGCGCCAGCAGCCAAGGGCCATACAATGAGCAGTTCTTC. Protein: CASSQGPYNEQFF.

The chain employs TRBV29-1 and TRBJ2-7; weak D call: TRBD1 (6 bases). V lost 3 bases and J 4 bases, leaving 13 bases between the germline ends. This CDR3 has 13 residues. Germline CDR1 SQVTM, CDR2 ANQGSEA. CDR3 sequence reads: CSVDTGQLYEQYF. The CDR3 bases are TGCAGCGTTGATACGGGACAACTGTACGAGCAGTACTTC.

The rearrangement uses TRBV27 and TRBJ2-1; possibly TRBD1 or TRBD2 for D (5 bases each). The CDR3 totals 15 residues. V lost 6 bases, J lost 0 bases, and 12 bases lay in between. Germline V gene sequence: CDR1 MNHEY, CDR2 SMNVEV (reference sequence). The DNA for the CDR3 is TGTGCCAGCAGCGGCAGGGAGAGCTCCTACAATGAGCAGTTCTTC. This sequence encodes CASSGRESSYNEQFF.

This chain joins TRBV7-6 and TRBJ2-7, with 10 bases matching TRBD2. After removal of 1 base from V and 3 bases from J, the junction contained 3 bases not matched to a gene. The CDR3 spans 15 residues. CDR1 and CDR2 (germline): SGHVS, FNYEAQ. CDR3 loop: CASSLVLAGVYEQYF. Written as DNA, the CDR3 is TGTGCCAGCAGCTTAGTCCTAGCGGGGGTCTACGAGCAGTACTTC.

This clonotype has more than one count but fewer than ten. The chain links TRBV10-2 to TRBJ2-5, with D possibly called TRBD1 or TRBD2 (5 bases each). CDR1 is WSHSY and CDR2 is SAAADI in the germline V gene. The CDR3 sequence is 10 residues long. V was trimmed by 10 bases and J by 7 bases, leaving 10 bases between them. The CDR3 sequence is CATSGPTQYF. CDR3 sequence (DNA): TGCGCCACCTCGGGGCCGACCCAGTACTTC.